This note documents a single T cell receptor beta chain sequence. Its antigen remains unknown. This specimen comes from a study of multiple sclerosis patients with progressive multifocal leukoencephalopathy. General study findings and limits: Lower normalized Shannon entropy suggested reduced TRB diversity in most PML patients.

Time point given: around eleven months of natalizumab therapy. All patients had prior interferon beta, and all PML patients were female. The assay was run at survey level. Method: immunoSEQ multiplex PCR; TCRdb's copy keeps in-frame clones and lacks some. Counted here are approximately 30,000 clones, almost 90% occurring once; the ten biggest clones make up 1.3%. The sample consisted of PBMCs, taken from a patient treated with natalizumab. The sequence derives from a human donor with multiple sclerosis.

This chain's CDR3 is CASSQDKQGPYNEQFF. The CDR3 bases are TGTGCCAGCAGCCAAGATAAGCAGGGGCCCTACAATGAGCAGTTCTTC. J is TRBJ2-1 and V is TRBV4-2; D perhaps matches TRBD1 (6 bases). The V and J ends lost 0 bases and 2 bases respectively, with 11 bases between them. Germline V gene sequence: CDR1 LGHNA, CDR2 YNFKEQ. This CDR3 region has 16 residues.